This T cell receptor beta chain derives from a study of graft-versus-host responses after intestinal transplantation (dated by TCRdb to the early 2020s). In the study overall: The transplants that recipients got were multivisceral, liver-intestinal, or isolated intestinal. Alloreactive clones were identified by sequencing pre-transplant mixed lymphocyte reaction products and comparing them with unstimulated pre-transplant donor and recipient T cells. Every recipient was given anti-thymocyte globulin induction, then maintenance tacrolimus and steroids for 2 to 3 years. Rather than going through the commercial service, samples from a few later patients were sequenced in-house on an Illumina MiSeq and processed with MiXCR. After intestinal transplantation, graft-versus-host and host-versus-graft alloreactive T cell clones were followed in the graft, circulation and bone marrow using bulk TCR-beta CDR3 sequencing. A peak of at least 4% donor T cells among recipient peripheral blood mononuclear cells was the definition used for donor T cell macrochimerism. A cohort of about 25 intestinal transplant recipients, including one retransplant, was enrolled, and 3 patients lacking pretransplant specimens were excluded.

Libraries were made using the immunoSEQ multiplex PCR assay. For most patients, genomic DNA was isolated with the Qiagen DNeasy Blood and Tissue Kit and shipped frozen to Adaptive Biotechnologies for TCR sequencing. For most patients, genomic DNA was subjected to high-throughput TCR-beta CDR3 sequencing by Adaptive Biotechnologies. Per the authors' processing: TCR sequencing data were retrieved from Adaptive's ImmunoSEQ software for 15 to 20 patients, whereas three other patients were processed with MiXCR and VDJtools. To correct CD4 versus CD8 sorting errors, sequences present in both subsets at a frequency ratio below 5:1 were removed. Because the origin of CDR3 nucleotide sequences shared between donor and recipient could not be assigned, those sequences were removed. To count as alloreactive, a clone needed at least 2-fold expansion over unstimulated cells and a minimum CFSE-low frequency of 0.002% (template counts) or 0.001% (read counts). A clone was considered mappable if detected in the sequenced pre-transplant spleen, lymph node, or MLR CFSE-low populations of the donor or recipient. The cumulative frequency of alloreactive clones was calculated as a percentage of all sequences, weighted by copy number. TCRdb limited this immuneACCESS table to in-frame rearrangements with V and J called. A share of clones is missing; checked studies link under half to unresolved V genes, and the rest is unexplained. The D gene and trimming were derived from the DNA, and the V and J assignments and clone size from that table. The sample has more than 95,000 clones on record, approximately 90% of them singletons. Roughly 0.17% of the sample belongs to the ten largest clones.

Concerning this clone itself: Its target antigen remains unknown. Per-base quality was not reported, and no clone a single base away is much larger than it.

CDR1 and CDR2, per the germline V gene (reference sequence), are MNHNY and SVGAGI. The CDR3 covers 15 residues, taking in both the cysteine and the phenylalanine. The sequence is cut down to CDR3 DNA, 45 bases in frame from base 1. Trimming costs V 0 bases and J 1 base, and their ends lie 9 bases apart. The intended sense of this specimen's time point label: cells obtained before transplantation from donor or recipient. CD3+CD4+ and CD3+CD8+ populations were FACS-sorted from unstimulated pre-transplant donor and recipient cells taken from spleen or lymph nodes. Paper-wide results and their limitations: Peak levels of circulating GvH clones were associated with declines in HvG clones early after transplant. GvH clones turned up in recipient bone marrow, with some appearing earlier in ileal mucosa or blood, a pattern consistent with an intestinal mucosal origin. In the allografts of patients with donor T cell macrochimerism, GvH to HvG T cell clonal ratios were high. The conclusions were limited by the relatively low number and heterogeneity of the intestinal transplant patients.

This receptor chain uses TRBV6-6 and TRBJ2-5; too little of a D gene remains to name it. Sequencing used unstimulated CD4+ T cells sorted from spleen or lymph node cells, obtained before intestinal transplant. This TCR was sampled from a human donor who received an intestinal transplant. The nucleotide sequence reads TGTGCCAGCAGTTACTCGGTGATGAGCCAAGAGACCCAGTACTTC. Its translation is CASSYSVMSQETQYF.